The text below deals with one T cell receptor beta chain. Its antigen is not identified. This record belongs to a study of T cells in localized non-small cell lung cancer. Notes on the study in general: In adjacent lung, a median roughly 57 of the top 100 tumor clones were found.

Some clones are missing from TCRdb's copy, which holds only in-frame ones; the method was immunoSEQ multiplex PCR. The sample carries tens of thousands of clones, just over 85% recorded once. The V end was cut by 0 bases, the J end by 0 bases, with 7 bases between. This CDR3 spans 15 amino acids. Germline values: CDR1 SGHNT, CDR2 YYREEE (reference sequence). Sequenced material: peripheral blood, taken before any cancer treatment. The receptor comes from a male donor at least 60 years old with stage III lung adenocarcinoma. V gene TRBV5-4 combines with J gene TRBJ1-3; D gene unclear. The CDR3 region has the DNA TGTGCCAGCAGCTTGGCCCGCGGCTCTGGAAACACCATATATTTT. The encoded protein is CASSLARGSGNTIYF.